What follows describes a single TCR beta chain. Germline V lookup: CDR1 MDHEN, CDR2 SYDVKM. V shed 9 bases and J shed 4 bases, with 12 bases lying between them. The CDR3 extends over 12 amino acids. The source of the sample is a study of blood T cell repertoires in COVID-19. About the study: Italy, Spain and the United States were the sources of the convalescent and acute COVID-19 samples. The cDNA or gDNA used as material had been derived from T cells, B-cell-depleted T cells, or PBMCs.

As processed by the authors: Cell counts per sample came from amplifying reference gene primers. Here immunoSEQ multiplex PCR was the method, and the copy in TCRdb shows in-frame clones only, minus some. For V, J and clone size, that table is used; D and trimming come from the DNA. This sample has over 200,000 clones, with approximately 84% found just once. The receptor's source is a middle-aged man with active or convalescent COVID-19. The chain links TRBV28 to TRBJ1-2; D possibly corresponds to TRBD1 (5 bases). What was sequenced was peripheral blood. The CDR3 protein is CARQPGIYGYTF. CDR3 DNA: TGTGCCAGACAACCAGGGATCTATGGCTACACCTTC.